Presented here are 24 T cell receptor beta chains from one specimen sequenced in a study of cytomegalovirus exposure and HLA in healthy donors. Profiled with immunoSEQ multiplex PCR; TCRdb holds only in-frame clones, not every one. The sample has about 120,000 clones, roughly 82% seen once. Sequencing input: PBMCs. These receptors were obtained from a man aged 18-30 years in good health and CMV-seronegative.

The rearrangement uses TRBV27 and TRBJ2-6, with D perhaps matching TRBD1 (6 bases). The CDR3 sequence is 17 residues long. Germline loops: CDR1 MNHEY, CDR2 SMNVEV (reference sequence). V shed 3 bases and J shed 4 bases, with 16 bases lying between them. CDR3 DNA sequence: TGTGCCAGCAGTTTGTTGGGGCAGGGGACAGGGGCCAACGTCCTGACTTTC. This translates into CASSLLGQGTGANVLTF.

The chain combines TRBV7-6 with TRBJ1-6; a weak D match, TRBD1 (5 bases). In germline, CDR1 is SGHVS, CDR2 FNYEAQ. V lost 1 base to trimming and J lost 7 bases, with 14 bases between them. This CDR3 is 16 amino acids long. CDR3 region: CASSLDSGVSNSPLHF. For the CDR3, the DNA is TGTGCCAGCAGCTTAGACTCGGGGGTGAGCAATTCACCCCTCCACTTT. The full variable domain, in which reference TRBV7-6 and TRBJ1-6 provide the parts outside the CDR3, is GAGVSQSPRYKVTKRGQDVALRCDPISGHVSLYWYRQALGQGPEFLTYFNYEAQQDKSGLPNDRFSAERPEGSISTLTIQRTEQRDSAMYRCASSLDSGVSNSPLHFGNGTRLTVT.

The V gene is TRBV19, the J gene TRBJ2-1; a weak D match, TRBD2 (5 bases). The germline gives CDR1 LNHDA, CDR2 SQIVND (reference sequence). The CDR3 contains 14 residues. Trimming cost V 7 bases and J 2 bases, with 12 bases left between them. CDR3 residues: CASISGPTYNEQFF. The CDR3 bases are TGTGCCAGTATAAGCGGTCCCACCTACAATGAGCAGTTCTTC.

The chain joins TRBV6-4 to TRBJ2-3; 11 nucleotides match TRBD2. This CDR3 is 14 amino acids long. Germline V gives CDR1 MRHNA, CDR2 SNTAGT. V shed 2 bases, J shed 5 bases, and the junction held 0 bases outside the gene matches. CDR3 in DNA: TGTGCCAGCAGTGACGGACTAGCGGGAGATACGCAGTATTTT. This translates into CASSDGLAGDTQYF.

The gene calls are TRBV5-4 and TRBJ2-5; 14 bases are shared with TRBD2. Trimming cost V 4 bases and J 0 bases; bases outside gene matches: 5. Germline CDR1 is SGHNT and CDR2 is YYREEE (reference sequence). The CDR3 is 17 residues long. CDR3 DNA: TGTGCCAGCAGCAAGGGACTAGCGGGGGAGTACCAAGAGACCCAGTACTTC. It encodes CASSKGLAGEYQETQYF.

This clone was recorded once. V gene TRBV25-1 combines with J gene TRBJ2-2; the D is unclear. The CDR3 extends over 16 amino acids. The germline V gene encodes CDR1 MGHDK and CDR2 SYGVNS. Trimming cost V 10 bases and J 4 bases, with 22 bases left between them. The CDR3 DNA follows: TGTGCCACAAGCAGGCCGTCTATTCAAGGCACCGGGGAGCTGTTTTTT. The encoded protein is CATSRPSIQGTGELFF.

Only a few counts were recorded for this clone. The rearrangement links TRBV5-5 to TRBJ2-7; 8 bases match TRBD2. CDR3 length: 16 amino acids. Germline trimming cut 4 bases from V and 2 bases from J; bases unmatched to any gene: 11. Germline assignment: CDR1 SGHKS and CDR2 YYEKEE (reference sequence). The CDR3 region has the DNA TGTGCCAGCAGCGAGGGAGAGCGGGGGATCACCTACGAGCAGTACTTC. Amino acids: CASSEGERGITYEQYF.

This rearrangement joins TRBV19 to TRBJ2-7; tentative D call: TRBD1 (6 bases). V was shortened by 2 bases and J by 2 bases, with 16 bases between the two germline ends. CDR3 length: 16 amino acids. Germline V gene lookup returns CDR1 LNHDA and CDR2 SQIVND (reference sequence). This CDR3 is CASSISGATAAYEQYF. The CDR3, as DNA: TGTGCCAGTAGTATATCAGGGGCCACGGCCGCCTACGAGCAGTACTTC.

This chain connects TRBV4-2 to TRBJ2-7, with D possibly TRBD2 on 5 matching bases. The CDR3 covers 14 residues. Trimming left V 4 bases short and J 1 base short, with 11 bases between. Germline V gives CDR1 LGHNA, CDR2 YNFKEQ. CDR3 nucleotide sequence: TGTGCCAGCAGCCGAGAACTAGTTTCCTACGAGCAGTACTTC. Protein product: CASSRELVSYEQYF.

The V gene is TRBV5-1, the J gene TRBJ2-5, with D perhaps matching TRBD1 (6 bases). CDR1 SGHRS and CDR2 YFSETQ come from the germline V gene. Deletions cut 4 bases from V and 1 base from J, with 20 bases between. The CDR3 has 17 amino acids. The CDR3: CASSRTPSGGSQETQYF. The CDR3, as DNA: TGCGCCAGCAGCCGTACCCCTAGTGGGGGCTCCCAAGAGACCCAGTACTTC.

V and J are TRBV5-4 and TRBJ2-2, with 7 bases that match TRBD1. Germline V gene sequence: CDR1 SGHNT, CDR2 YYREEE (reference sequence). The V gene end was trimmed by 0 bases and the J gene end by 4 bases; junction bases not matched to a gene: 6. CDR3 length equals 16 residues. CDR3 region: CASSLVLGTVTGELFF. CDR3 nucleotides: TGTGCCAGCAGCTTGGTATTGGGGACAGTCACCGGGGAGCTGTTTTTT.

The chain recombines TRBV21-1 with TRBJ2-2; no check of the table's D call, TRBD2, against the DNA was made. TRBV21-1 is a recognized pseudogene. The CDR3 totals 16 residues. The CDR3 is CASSKKWRENTGELFF. Written as DNA, the CDR3 is TGTGCCAGCAGCAAAAAGTGGAGGGAAAACACCGGGGAGCTGTTTTTT.

The chain employs TRBV5-1 and TRBJ1-2, with TRBD1 identical over 8 bases. Germline V gene sequence: CDR1 SGHRS, CDR2 YFSETQ. The J segment lost 0 bases and the V segment lost 0 bases, leaving 7 bases of the junction unmatched. The CDR3 spans 17 residues. CDR3 coding DNA: TGCGCCAGCAGCTTGGCTGACGCGGACAGGGCTAACTATGGCTACACCTTC. The encoded protein is CASSLADADRANYGYTF.

V and J are TRBV6-8 and TRBJ2-7; TRBD1 aligns across 7 bases. V lost 6 bases, J lost 5 bases, and 19 bases stayed unmatched. The CDR3 covers 17 residues. Germline V CDR1 and CDR2: MNHGY, SAAAGT. The CDR3 loop is CASRRKILDRWRDEQYF. As DNA, the CDR3 is TGTGCCAGCAGGCGCAAAATCTTGGACAGGTGGCGGGACGAGCAGTACTTC.

CDR3 nucleotides: TGCGCCAGCAGCCCGGTCGGCGGGTCCCTACCGGGGGATACGCAGTATTTT. Translation gives CASSPVGGSLPGDTQYF. J is TRBJ2-3 and V is TRBV5-1; a possible D gene is TRBD2 (5 bases). The germline V gene encodes CDR1 SGHRS and CDR2 YFSETQ. Trimming removed 4 bases from V and 6 bases from J, with 24 bases in between. This CDR3 contains 17 residues.

The chain carries TRBV11-1 and TRBJ2-7; tentative D call: TRBD2 (5 bases). Germline CDR1 reads SGHAT; CDR2 reads FQDESV (reference sequence). V was cut by 3 bases and J by 1 base, with 10 bases left in between. This CDR3 comprises 14 residues. CDR3 sequence (DNA): TGTGCCAGCAGCTTTGAGGGATCGTCCTACGAGCAGTACTTC. Translated, it gives CASSFEGSSYEQYF. Filled out from reference TRBV11-1 and TRBJ2-7, the complete variable domain reads EAEVAQSPRYKITEKSQAVAFWCDPISGHATLYWYRQILGQGPELLVQFQDESVVDDSQLPKDRFSAERLKGVDSTLKIQPAELGDSAMYLCASSFEGSSYEQYFGPGTRLTVT.

The rearrangement uses TRBV7-8 and TRBJ2-7; a weak D match, TRBD2 (5 bases). V lost 4 bases and J lost 2, with 6 bases in between. The germline V gene encodes CDR1 SGHVS and CDR2 FQNEAQ. This CDR3 spans 12 amino acids. The CDR3 sequence: CASSSGTYEQYF. The DNA of the CDR3 is TGTGCCAGCAGCTCGGGGACCTACGAGCAGTACTTC.

This chain connects TRBV5-6 to TRBJ2-2; tentatively, D is TRBD2 (6 bases). CDR3 length: 16 amino acids. CDR1 is SGHDT and CDR2 is YYEEEE in the germline V gene. V lost 6 bases to trimming and J lost 4 bases, with 19 bases between them. The CDR3 DNA reads TGTGCCAGCACCACCGCGGGGCTCCCCCCCACCGGGGAGCTGTTTTTT. Translation: CASTTAGLPPTGELFF.

In nucleotides, the CDR3 is TGTGCCAGCAGCTTGGGAGCGGGGGGGCTCCGGTACGAGCAGTACTTC. Its protein is CASSLGAGGLRYEQYF. V usage is TRBV5-6 and J usage is TRBJ2-7; 10 bases are shared with TRBD2. V was clipped by 0 bases and J by 4 bases; unmatched bases: 7. The CDR3 consists of 16 residues. Germline V gives CDR1 SGHDT, CDR2 YYEEEE.

The chain couples TRBV14 to TRBJ2-7; a possible D gene is TRBD2 (5 bases). The germline CDR1 and CDR2 sequences are SGHDN and FVKESK. This CDR3 has 13 amino acids. Deletions cut 0 bases from V and 5 bases from J, with 8 bases between. The CDR3 here is CASSQDPGNEQYF. The CDR3 DNA reads TGTGCCAGCAGCCAAGACCCGGGGAACGAGCAGTACTTC. The full variable domain, with the rest looked up from reference TRBV14 and TRBJ2-7, is EAGVTQFPSHSVIEKGQTVTLRCDPISGHDNLYWYRRVMGKEIKFLLHFVKESKQDESGMPNNRFLAERTGGTYSTLKVQPAELEDSGVYFCASSQDPGNEQYFGPGTRLTVT.

The V gene is TRBV10-1, the J gene TRBJ2-3; 7 bases align to TRBD2. The germline V gene encodes CDR1 WNHNN and CDR2 SYGVQD (reference sequence). V was pared by 4 bases and J by 6 bases, with 7 bases of the junction left unmatched. This CDR3 is built from 14 residues. The chain's CDR3 is CASSVAGAGDTQYF. The CDR3 DNA is TGCGCCAGCAGTGTTGCGGGAGCCGGGGATACGCAGTATTTT.

J is TRBJ2-7 and V is TRBV27, with D possibly being TRBD1 (5 bases). V gave up 5 bases and J gave up 0 bases, with 20 bases separating them. The germline CDR1 and CDR2 sequences are MNHEY and SMNVEV (reference sequence). The CDR3 contains 17 residues. For the CDR3, the DNA is TGTGCCAGCAGTAAGGACATTCCCAGCCAAGGCTCCTACGAGCAGTACTTC. It encodes CASSKDIPSQGSYEQYF.

This sequence joins TRBV18 and TRBJ1-1, with D maybe TRBD1 (5 bases). The germline V gene encodes CDR1 KGHSH and CDR2 LQKENI. The length of the CDR3 is 14 residues. With 5 bases removed from V and 1 base from J, the gap between germline ends came to 11 bases. The CDR3 coding sequence is TGTGCCAGCTCAACCAGCGGGGGGAACACTGAAGCTTTCTTT. Encoded protein: CASSTSGGNTEAFF.

The chain's CDR3 is CSVEVIRDTQYF. In nucleotides, the CDR3 is TGCAGCGTTGAGGTAATCAGGGATACGCAGTATTTT. The chain has TRBV29-1 and TRBJ2-3; D call uncertain. V lost 3 bases and J lost 6, with 10 bases in between. Germline V gene data show CDR1 as SQVTM and CDR2 as ANQGSEA. This CDR3 spans 12 amino acids.